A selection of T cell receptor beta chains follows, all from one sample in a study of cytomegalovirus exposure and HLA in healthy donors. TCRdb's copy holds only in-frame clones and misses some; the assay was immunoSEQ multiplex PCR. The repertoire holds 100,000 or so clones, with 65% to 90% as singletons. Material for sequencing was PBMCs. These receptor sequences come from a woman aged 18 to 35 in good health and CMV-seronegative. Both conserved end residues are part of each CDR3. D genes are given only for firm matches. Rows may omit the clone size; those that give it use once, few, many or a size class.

CASSLADRGMVAFF | TGTGCCAGCAGTTTAGCGGACAGGGGTATGGTAGCTTTCTTT | TRBD1 | . | TRBJ1-1 | TRBV28
CASSRTGGGEQYF | TGTGCCAGCTCACGAACAGGGGGTGGGGAGCAGTACTTC | TRBD1 | . | TRBJ2-7 | TRBV18
CASSLLTTLRPYEQYF | TGTGCCAGCAGTCTACTAACCACGTTGCGTCCCTACGAGCAGTACTTC | . | . | TRBJ2-7 | TRBV13
CASRERGEVATNEKLFF | TGCGCCAGCAGAGAACGGGGGGAGGTGGCAACTAATGAAAAACTGTTTTTT | . | . | TRBJ1-4 | TRBV4-1
CASSPRTGGQFNEQFF | TGTGCCAGCAGCCCGAGAACAGGGGGCCAGTTCAATGAGCAGTTCTTC | TRBD1 | once | TRBJ2-1 | TRBV7-9
CASSLGQGRETQYF | TGCGCCAGCAGCTTGGGGCAGGGTAGGGAGACCCAGTACTTC | . | . | TRBJ2-5 | TRBV5-1
CASSGGGLAVLSSYNEQFF | TGTGCCAGCAGTGGGGGGGGACTAGCGGTCCTAAGCTCCTACAATGAGCAGTTCTTC | TRBD2 | once | TRBJ2-1 | TRBV6-1
CASSYSENNEQFF | TGTGCCAGCAGTTACTCCGAGAACAATGAGCAGTTCTTC | . | . | TRBJ2-1 | TRBV6-6
CASSVDGRTAEAFF | TGTGCCAGCAGCGTAGATGGCAGAACCGCTGAAGCTTTCTTT | . | . | TRBJ1-1 | TRBV9
CASSQTPNSGNTIYF | TGTGCCAGCAGTCAGACACCTAACTCTGGAAACACCATATATTTT | . | . | TRBJ1-3 | TRBV6-5
CASSIFGGGIRGENIQYF | TGTGCCAGTAGTATCTTTGGGGGAGGGATCCGGGGGGAAAACATTCAGTACTTC | TRBD2 | once | TRBJ2-4 | TRBV19
CASSGIGTSGGAGFSETQYF | TGTGCCAGCAGCGGCATCGGGACTAGCGGGGGGGCGGGTTTTTCTGAGACCCAGTACTTC | TRBD2 | . | TRBJ2-5 | TRBV5-4
CASSYDTSGNTIYF | TGTGCCAGCAGTTACGACACCTCTGGAAACACCATATATTTT | . | few | TRBJ1-3 | TRBV6-5
CASRVRQGQFSEAFF | TGTGCCAGCAGAGTTAGACAGGGGCAGTTCTCTGAAGCTTTCTTT | TRBD1 | . | TRBJ1-1 | TRBV6-1
CASSLLLEASQETQYF | TGTGCCAGCAGCCTCCTACTAGAAGCGTCACAAGAGACCCAGTACTTC | . | few | TRBJ2-5 | TRBV7-9
CASSQGSRNRGELFF | TGCGCCAGCAGCCAAGGGAGCCGGAACCGAGGGGAGCTGTTTTTT | . | . | TRBJ2-2 | TRBV4-1
CASSLASGVGDGYTF | TGTGCCAGCAGCTTAGCGTCGGGGGTGGGGGATGGCTACACCTTC | . | . | TRBJ1-2 | TRBV7-2
CASLEDRGRGVEKLFF | TGTGCCAGCCTAGAGGACAGGGGGAGAGGAGTCGAAAAACTGTTTTTT | TRBD1 | . | TRBJ1-4 | TRBV2
CASSRGQGTDTQYF | TGTGCCAGCAGTCGGGGTCAGGGCACAGATACGCAGTATTTT | . | . | TRBJ2-3 | TRBV2
CASETGGIRGENTIYF | TGTGCCAGCGAGACAGGTGGGATCAGGGGTGAAAACACCATATATTTT | . | . | TRBJ1-3 | TRBV25-1
CASSPVGDFQDDEQFF | TGTGCCAGCAGCCCTGTTGGGGACTTTCAGGACGATGAGCAGTTCTTC | . | . | TRBJ2-1 | TRBV7-9
CASSLEGTGELFF | TGTGCCAGCAGCTTGGAGGGCACCGGGGAGCTGTTTTTT | . | . | TRBJ2-2 | TRBV7-3
CASSSTGEGGYEQYF | TGTGCCAGCAGCTCAACCGGGGAGGGAGGCTACGAGCAGTACTTC | TRBD2 | . | TRBJ2-7 | TRBV28
CASSADWSYEQYF | TGTGCCAGCAGCGCTGACTGGTCCTACGAGCAGTACTTC | . | . | TRBJ2-7 | TRBV7-6
CAWSMTGANTEAFF | TGTGCCTGGAGTATGACAGGGGCGAACACTGAAGCTTTCTTT | TRBD1 | . | TRBJ1-1 | TRBV30
CASSLFPTPGNDEQYF | TGTGCCAGCAGCTTATTCCCCACCCCAGGGAACGACGAGCAGTACTTC | . | . | TRBJ2-7 | TRBV11-2
CASSPGLAGKEQFF | TGCGCCAGCAGCCCGGGACTAGCGGGAAAAGAGCAGTTCTTC | TRBD2 | . | TRBJ2-1 | TRBV4-3
CASSLVLLAGGHSYEQYF | TGTGCCAGCAGCTTAGTATTACTAGCGGGGGGCCACAGCTACGAGCAGTACTTC | TRBD2 | . | TRBJ2-7 | TRBV7-2
CASSLGGGAGNTEAFF | TGTGCCAGCAGCTTGGGAGGAGGGGCTGGGAACACTGAAGCTTTCTTT | . | . | TRBJ1-1 | TRBV5-4
CASSGGGAETQYF | TGCGCCAGCAGTGGCGGGGGGGCGGAGACCCAGTACTTC | TRBD2 | . | TRBJ2-5 | TRBV5-1
CASSLVGGNEQFF | TGTGCCAGCAGCTTAGTGGGCGGGAATGAGCAGTTCTTC | . | . | TRBJ2-1 | TRBV13
CASSEQGMGTEAFF | TGTGCCAGCAGCGAACAGGGTATGGGGACTGAAGCTTTCTTT | . | . | TRBJ1-1 | TRBV9
CASSGQGNYGYTF | TGTGCCAGCAGCGGACAGGGAAACTATGGCTACACCTTC | TRBD1 | . | TRBJ1-2 | TRBV28
CASSDGQGHYEQYF | TGTGCCAGCAGTGACGGGCAGGGCCACTACGAGCAGTACTTC | . | . | TRBJ2-7 | TRBV6-4
CASSEWRTGNYEQYF | TGTGCCAGCAGTGAGTGGAGGACAGGGAACTACGAGCAGTACTTC | TRBD1 | . | TRBJ2-7 | TRBV2
CASSPSSYEQYF | TGTGCCAGCTCACCTAGTTCCTACGAGCAGTACTTC | . | . | TRBJ2-7 | TRBV18
CASSLGGGPGAGELFF | TGTGCCAGCAGCTTAGGCGGAGGTCCGGGGGCCGGGGAGCTGTTTTTT | . | once | TRBJ2-2 | TRBV7-2
CARSQTSGSNEQFF | TGTGCCAGAAGCCAGACTAGCGGGAGCAATGAGCAGTTCTTC | TRBD2 | once | TRBJ2-1 | TRBV5-3
CASSQETGGSYNEQFF | TGCGCCAGCAGCCAAGAAACAGGGGGGTCCTACAATGAGCAGTTCTTC | TRBD1 | . | TRBJ2-1 | TRBV4-3
CASSQVGGQFHSGNTIYF | TGCGCCAGCAGCCAAGTAGGGGGACAGTTTCACTCTGGAAACACCATATATTTT | TRBD1 | . | TRBJ1-3 | TRBV4-1
CAISETASGRANEQFF | TGTGCCATCAGTGAGACGGCTAGCGGGAGGGCCAATGAGCAGTTCTTC | TRBD2 | . | TRBJ2-1 | TRBV10-3
CASSASGLSHNEQFF | TGTGCCAGCAGCGCCTCGGGACTTAGCCACAATGAGCAGTTCTTC | . | . | TRBJ2-1 | TRBV9
CAIKGEGEQFF | TGTGCCATCAAAGGGGAGGGCGAGCAGTTCTTC | TRBD2 | few | TRBJ2-1 | TRBV10-3
CASRLGDRRSYGYTF | TGTGCCAGCAGATTGGGGGACAGGCGGAGCTATGGCTACACCTTC | TRBD1 | . | TRBJ1-2 | TRBV28
CASSDPTGVVRGPSGELFF | TGTGCCAGCAGTGACCCAACGGGGGTCGTCAGGGGGCCCTCCGGGGAGCTGTTTTTT | TRBD1 | . | TRBJ2-2 | TRBV6-1
CATSSDREWNYGYTF | TGTGCCACCAGCAGTGACAGGGAATGGAACTATGGCTACACCTTC | TRBD1 | . | TRBJ1-2 | TRBV15
CASSLVGEETQYF | TGCGCCAGCAGCTTGGTAGGGGAAGAGACCCAGTACTTC | . | . | TRBJ2-5 | TRBV5-1
CASSRSYNEQFF | TGTGCCAGTTCCAGATCTTACAATGAGCAGTTCTTC | . | once | TRBJ2-1 | TRBV19
CASSLDVGGSYNEQFF | TGTGCCAGCAGCTTAGATGTGGGGGGGTCCTACAATGAGCAGTTCTTC | TRBD2 | once | TRBJ2-1 | TRBV7-2
CSVLDDSIQNTDTQYF | TGCAGCGTCCTAGATGACTCGATTCAAAATACAGATACGCAGTATTTT | . | . | TRBJ2-3 | TRBV29-1
CAWSWATGMNTEAFF | TGTGCCTGGAGTTGGGCGACAGGGATGAACACTGAAGCTTTCTTT | TRBD1 | . | TRBJ1-1 | TRBV30
CASSLPSGPYEQYF | TGTGCCAGCAGCTTACCTAGCGGACCCTACGAGCAGTACTTC | TRBD2 | . | TRBJ2-7 | TRBV7-2
CASSLPGAYEQYF | TGTGCCAGCAGCTTGCCGGGGGCCTACGAGCAGTACTTC | . | . | TRBJ2-7 | TRBV5-6